This TCR beta chain was recovered during a study of T cells in tuberculosis. Whole-study findings and limits: Active tuberculosis TCR-alpha repertoires lay closer to GMM-specific TCRs than IGRA-negative controls, suggesting clonal expansion. The TCR-beta difference was not significant; alpha differences partly reflected length.

Some clones are missing from TCRdb's copy, which holds only in-frame ones; the method was immunoSEQ multiplex PCR. The repertoire holds about 23,000 clones, around 97% seen once, with approximately 6.2% in the top ten. Adolescents were screened for latent TB by skin test and IGRA. Worth noting for this clone: Antigen unknown.

Specimen: PBMCs. The clonotype was recovered from a donor aged 10-29 years with latent tuberculosis or without tuberculosis infection.

The DNA of the CDR3 is TGTGCCAGCGAAAGATCCCGGGACACACTCTCCTACGAGCAGTACTTC. Translation: CASERSRDTLSYEQYF. The chain links TRBV2 to TRBJ2-7, with a tentative D call TRBD1 (6 bases). Germline loops: CDR1 SNHLY, CDR2 FYNNEI. V was pared by 8 bases and J by 0 bases, with 20 bases between. The CDR3 spans 16 residues.